This T cell receptor (beta chain) originates from a study of blood T cell repertoires in COVID-19. The CDR3 runs to 15 residues. Germline values: CDR1 ENHRY, CDR2 SYGVKD. V was pared by 0 bases and J by 3 bases, with 8 bases between. This table comes from immunoSEQ multiplex PCR, and its TCRdb copy is limited to in-frame clones, with some not included. Counted here are around 310,000 clones, roughly 90% occurring once; the ten biggest clones make up over 8.5%. The V gene is TRBV10-3, the J gene TRBJ2-2; weak D call: TRBD2 (6 bases). The receptor was derived from a woman in her twenties or thirties who had recovered from COVID-19. The sample was PBMCs or T cells enriched from blood (not recorded which). CDR3 nucleotides: TGTGCCATCAGTGAGTCTAGCGGAGACACCGGGGAGCTGTTTTTT. Translation: CAISESSGDTGELFF.